Presented here are 19 T cell receptor beta chains from one specimen sequenced in a study of cytomegalovirus exposure and HLA in healthy donors. In the PCR, 60 Vbeta and 13 Jbeta primers were used. Measured with immunoSEQ multiplex PCR; TCRdb has only the in-frame clones, and not every one. The data contain some 120,000 clones, less than 85% of them singletons. Sequencing was carried out using PBMCs. These receptors originate from a female donor in good health and CMV-seronegative.

The genes are TRBV7-9 and TRBJ1-1, with D maybe TRBD1 (6 bases). Germline CDR1 SEHNR, CDR2 FQNEAQ (reference sequence). Trimming cost V 5 bases and J 0 bases, with 13 bases left between them. CDR3 length equals 15 residues. CDR3 amino acids: CASSQRGTLNTEAFF. Here the CDR3 DNA reads TGTGCCAGCAGCCAAAGGGGGACGCTGAACACTGAAGCTTTCTTT.

The chain links TRBV9 to TRBJ2-7; possibly TRBD2 for D (6 bases). In germline, CDR1 is SGDLS, CDR2 YYNGEE. Deletions cut 3 bases from V and 5 bases from J, with 6 bases between. The CDR3 consists of 11 residues. CDR3 coding DNA: TGTGCCAGCAGCGGGGGGGACGAGCAGTACTTC. Residues: CASSGGDEQYF.

The chain recombines TRBV5-6 with TRBJ2-4; 9 nucleotides line up with TRBD2. Germline V lookup: CDR1 SGHDT, CDR2 YYEEEE. V was pared by 3 bases and J by 4 bases, with 17 bases of the junction left unmatched. This CDR3 has 19 amino acids. The CDR3 DNA reads as TGTGCCAGCAGCTACACTAGCGGGCAACGGTGGGGCTTTAAAAACATTCAGTACTTC. This sequence encodes CASSYTSGQRWGFKNIQYF.

A single count supports this clone. This chain uses TRBV7-9 with TRBJ1-1; D unresolved. The CDR3 has 13 amino acids. V was trimmed by 1 base and J by 6 bases, leaving 9 bases between them. From germline, CDR1 is SEHNR and CDR2 FQNEAQ (reference sequence). The CDR3 reads CASSLGAQAEAFF. The CDR3 nucleotides read TGTGCCAGCAGCTTAGGGGCTCAGGCTGAAGCTTTCTTT. Drawing the rest from reference TRBV7-9 and TRBJ1-1, the complete variable domain is DTGVSQNPRHKITKRGQNVTFRCDPISEHNRLYWYRQTLGQGPEFLTYFQNEAQLEKSRLLSDRFSAERPKGSFSTLEIQRTEQGDSAMYLCASSLGAQAEAFFGQGTRLTVV.

The chain is built from TRBV27 and TRBJ2-2; D perhaps matches TRBD1 (5 bases). The germline V gene encodes CDR1 MNHEY and CDR2 SMNVEV (reference sequence). V shed 7 bases and J shed 1 base, with 7 bases lying between them. The CDR3 sequence is 13 residues long. This chain's CDR3 is CASNQGNTGELFF. Written as DNA, the CDR3 is TGTGCCAGCAATCAGGGGAACACCGGGGAGCTGTTTTTT.

V usage is TRBV11-2 and J usage is TRBJ2-3; 7 bases map to TRBD2. The CDR3 covers 14 residues. CDR1 and CDR2 from the germline V gene are SGHAT and FQNNGV. Losses at the gene ends were 5 bases for V and 4 bases for J; bases not matched to a gene: 6. The DNA for the CDR3 is TGTGCCAGCAGCCACGCGGGAGAGTCAGATACGCAGTATTTT. Protein product: CASSHAGESDTQYF.

The chain links TRBV18 to TRBJ1-2, with 12 bases identical to TRBD1. The length of the CDR3 is 15 residues. CDR1 and CDR2 from the germline V gene are KGHSH and LQKENI. V trimming: 2 bases; J trimming: 5 bases; junction bases outside the gene matches: 3. The CDR3 spells CASSPGTGGEYGYTF. The CDR3 DNA reads TGTGCCAGCTCACCAGGGACAGGGGGCGAATATGGCTACACCTTC.

The chain links TRBV6-5 to TRBJ1-2; 7 bases are a match to TRBD1. There are 15 residues in the CDR3. With V trimmed by 2 bases and J by 3 bases, 6 bases remained unmatched. Germline V gene data show CDR1 as MNHEY and CDR2 as SVGAGI. The CDR3 DNA is TGTGCCAGCAGTTACGGAATCGGGACAGACTATGGCTACACCTTC. Translated: CASSYGIGTDYGYTF.

The rearrangement links TRBV11-3 to TRBJ2-3, with 9 bases that match TRBD2. Germline CDR1 reads SGHNT; CDR2 reads YENEEA. J gave up 5 bases and V 5 bases, and 11 bases lay outside the gene matches. This CDR3 spans 16 amino acids. The CDR3 loop reads CASSARGGAMGDTQYF. CDR3 nucleotides: TGTGCCAGCAGCGCACGCGGGGGGGCTATGGGAGATACGCAGTATTTT.

In this sample, this clone turned up once. This chain joins TRBV11-2 and TRBJ1-4; 10 nucleotides match TRBD1. This CDR3 has 14 amino acids. CDR1 and CDR2 from the germline V gene are SGHAT and FQNNGV. V gave up 1 base and J gave up 8 bases; unmatched junction bases: 1. The CDR3 nucleotides read TGTGCCAGCAGCTTAGGGGACAGGGGAGAAAAACTGTTTTTT. This translates into CASSLGDRGEKLFF. Variable domain in full (rest from reference TRBV11-2 and TRBJ1-4): EAGVAQSPRYKIIEKRQSVAFWCNPISGHATLYWYQQILGQGPKLLIQFQNNGVVDDSQLPKDRFSAERLKGVDSTLKIQPAKLEDSAVYLCASSLGDRGEKLFFGSGTQLSVL.

The CDR3 nucleotides read TGTGCCAGCTCGGGACGGGGCAGGGGAGTGCAGTACTTC. Protein: CASSGRGRGVQYF. The genes are TRBV25-1 and TRBJ2-7, with D tentatively TRBD1 (6 bases). The germline gives CDR1 MGHDK, CDR2 SYGVNS. The germline V and J ends were trimmed by 8 bases and 9 bases, with 20 bases remaining between them. The CDR3 is 13 amino acids.

This chain uses TRBV5-4 with TRBJ1-3; D call uncertain. The V gene lost 4 bases and the J gene lost 4 bases, with 9 bases spanning the gap. Per germline, CDR1 SGHNT and CDR2 YYREEE (reference sequence). The CDR3 has 13 amino acids. In nucleotides, the CDR3 is TGTGCCAGCAGCCTGAATAGAGGAAACACCATATATTTT. Its translation: CASSLNRGNTIYF.

The genes are TRBV11-2 and TRBJ1-5, with D unclear. The germline gives CDR1 SGHAT, CDR2 FQNNGV. The CDR3 contains 13 residues. V dropped 2 bases and J dropped 5 bases, with 7 bases sitting between them. The CDR3: CASSLQRDQPQHF. The CDR3 nucleotides are TGTGCCAGCAGCTTACAACGAGATCAGCCCCAGCATTTT. Full variable domain (missing parts from reference TRBV11-2 and TRBJ1-5): EAGVAQSPRYKIIEKRQSVAFWCNPISGHATLYWYQQILGQGPKLLIQFQNNGVVDDSQLPKDRFSAERLKGVDSTLKIQPAKLEDSAVYLCASSLQRDQPQHFGDGTRLSIL.

Comments on this clone: A junction boundary mismatches the germline segment, possibly from a read error. This chain links TRBV7-9 with TRBJ2-6; D may be TRBD2 (6 bases). This CDR3 has 13 amino acids. The V gene's germline CDR1 is SEHNR and CDR2 FQNEAQ (reference sequence). CDR3 DNA sequence: TGTGCCGGGAGGCCCTCTGGGGCCAACGGCCTGACTTTC. Its protein product is CAGRPSGANGLTF.

V and J are TRBV2 and TRBJ2-7; 10 nucleotides line up with TRBD1. Trimming removed 5 bases from V and 5 bases from J; junction bases left unmatched: 9. CDR3 length equals 15 residues. Germline V gene data show CDR1 as SNHLY and CDR2 as FYNNEI. As DNA, the CDR3 is TGTGCCAGCAGTCGACTTGGACAGGGGGTTCACGAGCAGTACTTC. This codes for CASSRLGQGVHEQYF.

The chain couples TRBV28 to TRBJ2-1; 8 nucleotides match TRBD1. The germline V gene has CDR1 MDHEN and CDR2 SYDVKM. The V and J ends lost 1 base and 7 bases, in that order; junction bases with no gene match: 9. This CDR3 region has 16 residues. The CDR3 bases are TGTGCCAGCAGTTTATTCTCCCAGGGGGCTTGGAATGAGCAGTTCTTC. Amino acids: CASSLFSQGAWNEQFF.

Turning to this clone: The same CDR3 can be traced to other DNA sequences in this sample. The chain uses TRBV7-6 and TRBJ1-2; weak D call: TRBD1 (5 bases). This CDR3 comprises 13 residues. Trimming cost V 5 bases and J 2 bases, with 9 bases left between them. Germline-derived CDR1 and CDR2 are SGHVS and FNYEAQ. This chain's CDR3 is CASSPDRNYGYTF. DNA for the CDR3: TGTGCCAGCAGCCCCGACAGAAACTATGGCTACACCTTC.

This chain joins TRBV15 and TRBJ2-7; D gene unclear. This CDR3 has 14 residues. V dropped 0 bases and J dropped 9 bases, with 15 bases sitting between them. In germline, CDR1 is LNHNV, CDR2 YYDKDF (reference sequence). The CDR3 region is CATSRDPTAEWQYF. Here the CDR3 DNA reads TGTGCCACCAGCAGAGATCCTACGGCGGAGTGGCAGTACTTC.

CDR3 nucleotide sequence: TGCGCCAGCAGCTTGGGGGGCGGCTTGGGCGAGCAGTACTTC. Translated, it gives CASSLGGGLGEQYF. V is TRBV5-1 and J is TRBJ2-5; possibly TRBD1 for D (5 bases). The assigned J gene may be wrong: the sequence end matches TRBJ2-7 better. The CDR3 runs to 14 residues. Germline loops: CDR1 SGHRS, CDR2 YFSETQ.